This T cell receptor (beta chain) emerged from a study of T-cell memory formation after mild COVID-19. Study-wide results and caveats: The pre-infection memory compartment contained some responding clones, suggesting cross-reactive memory joined.

5'RACE primed at constant segments yielded TCR alpha and TCR beta cDNA libraries bearing sample barcodes and UMIs. TCRdb analysed the 5' RACE reads with MiXCR anew, one entry per CDR3 protein. The table has some 120,000 distinct CDR3 sequences, approximately 6.2% seen once. A remark on this clonotype: What it binds is unknown.

The CDR3 length is 14 residues. V was cut by 2 bases and J by 4 bases, with 11 bases left in between. Specimen: PBMCs or a T cell subset sorted from them (not recorded which). This TCR derives from an adult woman who had mild COVID-19 (a few samples of this study predate the infection). Cell type and time point are not known. The genes are TRBV12-3 or TRBV12-4 and TRBJ1-1, with D perhaps matching TRBD1 (5 bases). CDR3 sequence (DNA): TGTGCCAGCAGTTTACAGGGATTGGGCACTGAAGCTTTCTTT. It encodes CASSLQGLGTEAFF.